This T cell receptor beta chain was recovered during a study of cytomegalovirus exposure and HLA in healthy donors. Concerning this clone itself: A junction boundary mismatches the germline segment, possibly from a read error.

In germline, CDR1 is MDHEN, CDR2 SYDVKM. The CDR3 sequence is 13 residues long. Use of 60 Vbeta and 13 Jbeta primers characterized the PCR. Libraries were prepared by immunoSEQ multiplex PCR; TCRdb keeps only in-frame clonotypes and omits some of them. The sample comprises around 80,000 clones, about 80% of which are singletons, and around 6% rests with the top ten. The material sequenced was PBMCs. This clonotype originated in a female donor in good health and CMV-seronegative. This chain uses TRBV28 with TRBJ2-2, with 8 bases that match TRBD2. The CDR3, as DNA: TGTGCCAGCAGCCCCCCGGGGACCGGGGGGGCTCGGTTT. Protein sequence: CASSPPGTGGARF.